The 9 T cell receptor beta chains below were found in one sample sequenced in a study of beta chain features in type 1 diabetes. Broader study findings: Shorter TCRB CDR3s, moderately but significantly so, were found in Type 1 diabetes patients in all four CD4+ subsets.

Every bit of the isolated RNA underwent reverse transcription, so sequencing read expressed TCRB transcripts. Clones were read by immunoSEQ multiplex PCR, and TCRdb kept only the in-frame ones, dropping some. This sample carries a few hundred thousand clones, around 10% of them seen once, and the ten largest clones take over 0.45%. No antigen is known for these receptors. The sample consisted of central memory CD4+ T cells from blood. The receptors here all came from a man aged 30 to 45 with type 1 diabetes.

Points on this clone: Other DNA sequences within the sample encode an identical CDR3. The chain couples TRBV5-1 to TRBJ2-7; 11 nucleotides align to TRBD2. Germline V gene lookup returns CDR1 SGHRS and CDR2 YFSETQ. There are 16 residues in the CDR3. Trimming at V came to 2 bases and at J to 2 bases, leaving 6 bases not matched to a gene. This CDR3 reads CASSFTSGSGAYEQYF. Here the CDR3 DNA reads TGCGCCAGCAGCTTCACTAGCGGGAGCGGAGCCTACGAGCAGTACTTC.

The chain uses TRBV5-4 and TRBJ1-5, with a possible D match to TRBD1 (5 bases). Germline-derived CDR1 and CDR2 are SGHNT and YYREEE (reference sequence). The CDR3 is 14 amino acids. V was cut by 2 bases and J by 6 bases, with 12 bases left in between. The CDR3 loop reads CASSFGSGSQPQHF. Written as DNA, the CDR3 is TGTGCCAGCAGCTTCGGGTCAGGGAGTCAGCCCCAGCATTTT.

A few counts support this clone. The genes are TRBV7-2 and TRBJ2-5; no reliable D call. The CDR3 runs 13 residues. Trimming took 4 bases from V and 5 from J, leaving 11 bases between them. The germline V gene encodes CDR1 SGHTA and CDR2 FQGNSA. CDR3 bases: TGTGCCAGCAGCTCCCTACTATCGGAGACCCAGTACTTC. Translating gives CASSSLLSETQYF.

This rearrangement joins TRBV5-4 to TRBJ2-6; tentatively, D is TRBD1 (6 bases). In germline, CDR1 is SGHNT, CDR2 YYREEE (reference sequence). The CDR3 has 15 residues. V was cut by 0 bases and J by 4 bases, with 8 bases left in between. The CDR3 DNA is TGTGCCAGCAGCTTGGAAGGGACAGGGGCCAACGTCCTGACTTTC. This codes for CASSLEGTGANVLTF.

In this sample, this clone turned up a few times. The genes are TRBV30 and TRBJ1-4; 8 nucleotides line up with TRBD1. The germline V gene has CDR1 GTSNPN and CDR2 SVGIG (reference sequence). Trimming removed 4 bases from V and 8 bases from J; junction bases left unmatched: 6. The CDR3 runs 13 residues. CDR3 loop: CAWTTGTGEKLFF. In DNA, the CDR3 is TGTGCCTGGACAACCGGGACAGGAGAAAAACTGTTTTTT.

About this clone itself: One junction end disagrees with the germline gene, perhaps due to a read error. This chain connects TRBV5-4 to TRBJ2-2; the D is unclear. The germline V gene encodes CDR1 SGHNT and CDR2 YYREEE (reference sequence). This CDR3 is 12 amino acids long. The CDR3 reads CASSLDRVELFF. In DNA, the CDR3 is TGCGCCAGCAGCTTGGATCGGGTGGAGCTGTTTTTT.

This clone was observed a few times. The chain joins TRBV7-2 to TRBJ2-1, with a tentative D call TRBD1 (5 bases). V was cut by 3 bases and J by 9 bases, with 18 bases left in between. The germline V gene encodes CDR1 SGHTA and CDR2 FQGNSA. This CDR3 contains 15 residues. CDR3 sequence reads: CASSLGPVDSSEQFF. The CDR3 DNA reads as TGTGCCAGCAGCTTGGGGCCAGTTGACTCGAGTGAGCAGTTCTTC.

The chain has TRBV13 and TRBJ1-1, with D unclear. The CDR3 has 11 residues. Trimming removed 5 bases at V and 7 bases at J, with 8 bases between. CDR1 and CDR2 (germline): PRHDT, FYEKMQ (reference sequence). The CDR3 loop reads CASSRKLEAFF. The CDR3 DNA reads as TGTGCCAGCAGCCGTAAACTTGAAGCTTTCTTT.

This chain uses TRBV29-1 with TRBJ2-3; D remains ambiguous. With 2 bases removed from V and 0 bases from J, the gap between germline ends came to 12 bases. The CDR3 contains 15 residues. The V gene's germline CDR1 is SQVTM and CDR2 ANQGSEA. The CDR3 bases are TGCAGCGTTGAATCAGCGAGACCTAGCACAGATACGCAGTATTTT. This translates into CSVESARPSTDTQYF.